The 9 T cell receptor beta chains below come from one sample, sequenced in a study of regulatory T cells in long-lasting Graves disease. Sequencing libraries for TCR beta were prepared with iRepertoire HTBI primers and Arm-PCR of CDR3 regions. One entry per CDR3 protein, called by TCRdb with MiXCR from the multiplex PCR reads. The repertoire holds about 470,000 distinct CDR3 sequences, with roughly a fifth as singletons. Time point denoted: persistent/refractory GD, antithyroid drugs over 5 years with positive TRAb. The TCR library was made from RNA that had been extracted from PBMCs in TRIzol. The input for sequencing was peripheral blood mononuclear cells (PBMCs), taken when the disease was refractory, from a patient treated with antithyroid drugs. The origin of the receptors is a female donor with Graves disease.

The CDR3 bases are TGTGCCAGCAGCCCCTCAGGGGCCCCTCAATATGGCTACACCTTC. Protein product: CASSPSGAPQYGYTF. J is TRBJ1-2 and V is TRBV7-9, with a tentative D call TRBD1 (6 bases). The CDR3 is 15 residues long. V lost 5 bases and J lost 5, with 18 bases in between. Germline values: CDR1 SEHNR, CDR2 FQNEAQ (reference sequence).

This clonotype was counted ten times or more. The chain couples TRBV29-1 to TRBJ1-2; 8 bases match TRBD1. This CDR3 spans 15 amino acids. V lost 6 bases and J lost 5; bases outside the gene matches: 14. Germline lookup yields CDR1 SQVTM and CDR2 ANQGSEA. CDR3 amino acids: CSVLPGQDRGYGYTF. The CDR3 coding sequence is TGCAGCGTACTCCCGGGACAGGACCGCGGTTATGGCTACACCTTC.

J is TRBJ1-6 and V is TRBV11-2; D ambiguous. The CDR3 has 14 residues. Germline-derived CDR1 and CDR2 are SGHAT and FQNNGV. V was shortened by 1 base and J by 15 bases, with 16 bases between the two germline ends. The CDR3 DNA reads TGTGCCAGCAGCTTAGGGGGTAGTGGGGTCCGCCTCCACTTT. Its translation: CASSLGGSGVRLHF.

About this clonotype: An end of the junction does not agree with germline; a read error may underlie this. The CDR3 DNA sequence: TGTGCCAGCAGTTACAGGGACGGACCTCAAGGAGCCTTT. Amino acid sequence: CASSYRDGPQGAF. V is TRBV6-2 or TRBV6-3 and J is TRBJ1-6; perhaps TRBD1 as D (5 bases). This CDR3 spans 13 amino acids. Germline values: CDR1 MNHEY, CDR2 SVGEGT.

This clonotype has only a few counts. V and J are TRBV20-1 and TRBJ1-3, with TRBD1 identical over 10 bases. This CDR3 spans 15 amino acids. V shed 5 bases, J shed 4 bases, and the junction held 8 bases outside the gene matches. Looked up from germline, CDR1 is DFQATT and CDR2 is SNEGSKA (reference sequence). The CDR3 region is CSASRTGGTGNTIYF. The CDR3 DNA sequence: TGCAGTGCTTCCCGGACAGGGGGGACAGGAAACACCATATATTTT.

Only a few counts were recorded for this clonotype. The chain couples TRBV12-3 or TRBV12-4 to TRBJ1-5; D may be TRBD1 (5 bases). The V end was cut by 1 base, the J end by 4 bases, with 14 bases between. The CDR3 spans 16 residues. CDR3 DNA: TGTGCCAGCAGTTTAGTAAGGACACCACTTAATCAGCCCCAGCATTTT. Translating it yields CASSLVRTPLNQPQHF.

This clonotype was seen ten or more times. The chain uses TRBV5-5 and TRBJ1-4; maybe TRBD1 (5 bases). The CDR3 runs 15 residues. The germline V gene has CDR1 SGHKS and CDR2 YYEKEE (reference sequence). Between the trimmed V and J ends, which lost 4 bases and 8 bases, there was a span of 18 bases. CDR3 sequence (DNA): TGTGCCAGCAGCCAAATGGGGGATTTTGAGGAAAAACTGTTTTTT. Translated: CASSQMGDFEEKLFF.

This clonotype has at least ten counts. The V gene is TRBV12-3 or TRBV12-4, the J gene TRBJ1-1; TRBD1 is a possible D gene (5 bases). The V end was cut by 6 bases, the J end by 4 bases, with 12 bases between. The CDR3 length is 13 residues. In DNA, the CDR3 is TGTGCCAGCAGCGGGGGGTGGAGCACTGAAGCTTTCTTT. This codes for CASSGGWSTEAFF.

The table lists this clonotype with a few counts. The rearrangement uses TRBV7-2 and TRBJ1-2; tentative D call: TRBD1 (6 bases). Germline CDR1 reads SGHTA; CDR2 reads FQGNSA. This CDR3 comprises 13 residues. Trimming removed 1 base from V and 6 bases from J, with 9 bases in between. The CDR3 coding sequence is TGTGCCAGCAGCTTAGACAGGGAAAATGGCTACACCTTC. It codes for CASSLDRENGYTF.